This T cell receptor (beta chain) derives from a study of graft-versus-host responses after intestinal transplantation. Study information: Isolated intestinal, liver-intestinal, or multivisceral transplants had been given to the recipients. For around 3 years after anti-thymocyte globulin induction, all recipients took tacrolimus and steroids.

Profiled with immunoSEQ multiplex PCR; TCRdb holds only in-frame clones, not every one. The data contain 15,000 to 20,000 clones, around 82% of them singletons. Intraepithelial lymphocytes and lamina propria lymphocytes were released through processing of graft tissue. V lost 11 bases and J lost 2, with 10 bases in between. The germline gives CDR1 SGHVS, CDR2 FNYEAQ. The CDR3 covers 11 residues. This sample comprised ileum tissue, obtained 17 days after transplant. The sequence derives from a human patient who received an intestinal transplant, so some T cells may come from the graft donor. V usage is TRBV7-6 and J usage is TRBJ2-7; a possible D gene is TRBD1 (6 bases). CDR3 nucleotides: TGTGCCGTGGGGACACCCTACGAGCAGTACTTC. This codes for CAVGTPYEQYF.